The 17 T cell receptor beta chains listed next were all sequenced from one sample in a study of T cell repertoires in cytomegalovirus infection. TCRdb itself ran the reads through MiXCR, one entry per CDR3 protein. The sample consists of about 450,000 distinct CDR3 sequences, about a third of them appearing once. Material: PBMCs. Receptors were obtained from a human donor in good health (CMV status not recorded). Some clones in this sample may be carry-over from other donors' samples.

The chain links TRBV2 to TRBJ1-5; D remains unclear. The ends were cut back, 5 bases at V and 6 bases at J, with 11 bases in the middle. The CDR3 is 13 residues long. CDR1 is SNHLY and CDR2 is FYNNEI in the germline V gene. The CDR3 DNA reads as TGTGCCAGCAGTTTCAATTCTCCTCAGCCCCAGCATTTT. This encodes CASSFNSPQPQHF.

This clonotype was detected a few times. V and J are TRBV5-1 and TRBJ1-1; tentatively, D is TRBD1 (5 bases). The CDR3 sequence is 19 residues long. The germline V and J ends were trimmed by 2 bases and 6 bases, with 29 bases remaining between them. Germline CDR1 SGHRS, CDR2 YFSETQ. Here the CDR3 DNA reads TGCGCCAGCAGCTTACACGGACCCCAGGGACCCCGGGGTTTGGCTGAAGCTTTCTTT. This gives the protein CASSLHGPQGPRGLAEAFF.

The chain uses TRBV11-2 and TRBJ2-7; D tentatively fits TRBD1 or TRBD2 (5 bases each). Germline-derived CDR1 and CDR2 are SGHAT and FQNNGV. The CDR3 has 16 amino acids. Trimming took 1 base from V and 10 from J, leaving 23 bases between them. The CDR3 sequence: CASSLVGTPSPLNQYF. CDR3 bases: TGTGCCAGCAGCTTAGTCGGGACCCCTAGCCCTTTAAATCAGTACTTC.

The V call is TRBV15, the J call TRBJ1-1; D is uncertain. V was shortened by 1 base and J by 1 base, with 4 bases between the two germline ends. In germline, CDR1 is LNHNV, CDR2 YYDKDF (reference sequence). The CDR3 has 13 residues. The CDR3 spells CATSRGQNTEAFF. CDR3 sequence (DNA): TGTGCCACCAGCAGAGGACAGAACACTGAAGCTTTCTTT.

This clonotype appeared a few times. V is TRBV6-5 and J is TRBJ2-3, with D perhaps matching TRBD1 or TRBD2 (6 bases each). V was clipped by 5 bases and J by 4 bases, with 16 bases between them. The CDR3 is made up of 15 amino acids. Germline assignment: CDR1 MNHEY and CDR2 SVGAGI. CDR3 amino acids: CASSEDRRGADTQYF. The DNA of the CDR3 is TGTGCCAGCAGTGAGGATAGGAGGGGGGCAGATACGCAGTATTTT.

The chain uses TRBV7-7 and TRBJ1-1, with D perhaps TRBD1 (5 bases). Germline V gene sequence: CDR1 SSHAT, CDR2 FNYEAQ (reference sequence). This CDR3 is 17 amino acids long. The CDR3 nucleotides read TGTGCTAGGAGCCCCCAGGGAAACCTACCTAAGAACACTGAAGCTTTCTTT. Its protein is CARSPQGNLPKNTEAFF.

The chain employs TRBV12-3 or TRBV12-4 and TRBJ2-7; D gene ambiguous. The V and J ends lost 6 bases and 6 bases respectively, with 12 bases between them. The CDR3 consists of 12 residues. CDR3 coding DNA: TGTGCCAGCAGCTCTCACCGGGTCGAGCAGTACTTC. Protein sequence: CASSSHRVEQYF.

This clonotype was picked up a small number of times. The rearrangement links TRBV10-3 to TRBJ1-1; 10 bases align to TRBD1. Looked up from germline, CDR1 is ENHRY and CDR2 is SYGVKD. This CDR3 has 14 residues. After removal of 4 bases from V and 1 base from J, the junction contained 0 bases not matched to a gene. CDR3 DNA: TGTGCCATCAGTGGACAGGGGGCGAACACTGAAGCTTTCTTT. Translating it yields CAISGQGANTEAFF.

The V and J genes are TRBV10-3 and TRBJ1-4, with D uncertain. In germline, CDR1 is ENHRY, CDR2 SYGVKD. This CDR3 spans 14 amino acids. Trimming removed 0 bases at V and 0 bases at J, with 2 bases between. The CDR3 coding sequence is TGTGCCATCAGTGAGTCGCCAACTAATGAAAAACTGTTTTTT. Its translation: CAISESPTNEKLFF.

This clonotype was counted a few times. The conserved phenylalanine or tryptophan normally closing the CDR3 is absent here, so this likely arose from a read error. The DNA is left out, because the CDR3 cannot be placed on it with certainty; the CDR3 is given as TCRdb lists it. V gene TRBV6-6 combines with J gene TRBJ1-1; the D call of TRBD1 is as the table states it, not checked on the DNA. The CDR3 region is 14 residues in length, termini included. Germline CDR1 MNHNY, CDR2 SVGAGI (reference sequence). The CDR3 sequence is CASSYSPGEELRGI.

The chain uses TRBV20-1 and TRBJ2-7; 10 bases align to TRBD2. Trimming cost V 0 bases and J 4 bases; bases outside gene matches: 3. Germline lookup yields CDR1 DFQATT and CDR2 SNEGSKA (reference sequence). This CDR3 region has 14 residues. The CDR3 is CSARDQTSGYEQYF. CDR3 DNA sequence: TGCAGTGCTAGAGACCAGACTAGCGGGTACGAGCAGTACTTC.

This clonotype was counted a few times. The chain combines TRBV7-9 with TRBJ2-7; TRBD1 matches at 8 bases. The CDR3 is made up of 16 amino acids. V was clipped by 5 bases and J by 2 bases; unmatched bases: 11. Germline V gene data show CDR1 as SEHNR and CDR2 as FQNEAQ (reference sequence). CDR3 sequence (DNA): TGTGCCAGCAGCACCCCGCAGGGGGCCCCCACCTACGAGCAGTACTTC. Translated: CASSTPQGAPTYEQYF.

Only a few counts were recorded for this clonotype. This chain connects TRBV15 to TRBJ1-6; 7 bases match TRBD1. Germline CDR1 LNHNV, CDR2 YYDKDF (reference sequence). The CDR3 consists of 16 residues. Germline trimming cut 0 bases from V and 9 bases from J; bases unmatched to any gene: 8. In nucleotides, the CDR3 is TGTGCCACCAGCAGAGATCGAGGGGGCAAAGGTTCACCCCTCCACTTT. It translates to CATSRDRGGKGSPLHF.

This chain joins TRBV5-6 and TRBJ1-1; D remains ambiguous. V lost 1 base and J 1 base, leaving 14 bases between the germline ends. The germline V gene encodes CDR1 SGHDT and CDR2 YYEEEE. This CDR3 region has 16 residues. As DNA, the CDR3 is TGTGCCAGCAGCTTGTTTGCCGCAGAGAGGAACACTGAAGCTTTCTTT. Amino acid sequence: CASSLFAAERNTEAFF.

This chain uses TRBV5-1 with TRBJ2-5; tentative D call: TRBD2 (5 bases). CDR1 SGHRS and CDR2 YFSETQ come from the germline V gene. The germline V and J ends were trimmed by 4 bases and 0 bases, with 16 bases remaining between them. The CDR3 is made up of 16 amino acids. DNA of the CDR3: TGCGCCAGCAGCCCTGGGAAAGGCGGGTACCAAGAGACCCAGTACTTC. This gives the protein CASSPGKGGYQETQYF. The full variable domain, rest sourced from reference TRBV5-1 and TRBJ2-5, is KAGVTQTPRYLIKTRGQQVTLSCSPISGHRSVSWYQQTPGQGLQFLFEYFSETQRNKGNFPGRFSGRQFSNSRSEMNVSTLELGDSALYLCASSPGKGGYQETQYFGPGTRLLVL.

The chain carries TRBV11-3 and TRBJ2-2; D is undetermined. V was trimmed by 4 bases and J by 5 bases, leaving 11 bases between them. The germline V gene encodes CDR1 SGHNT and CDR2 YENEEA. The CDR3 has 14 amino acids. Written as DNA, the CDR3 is TGTGCCAGCAGCTCGCGTGTGGGTACCGGGGAGCTGTTTTTT. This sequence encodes CASSSRVGTGELFF.

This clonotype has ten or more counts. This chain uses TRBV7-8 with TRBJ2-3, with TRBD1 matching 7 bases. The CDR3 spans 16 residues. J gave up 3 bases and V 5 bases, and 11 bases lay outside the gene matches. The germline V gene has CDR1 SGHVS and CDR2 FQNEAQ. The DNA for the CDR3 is TGTGCCAGCAGCCCAGGGACAGCTGACGAGACAGATACGCAGTATTTT. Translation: CASSPGTADETDTQYF.